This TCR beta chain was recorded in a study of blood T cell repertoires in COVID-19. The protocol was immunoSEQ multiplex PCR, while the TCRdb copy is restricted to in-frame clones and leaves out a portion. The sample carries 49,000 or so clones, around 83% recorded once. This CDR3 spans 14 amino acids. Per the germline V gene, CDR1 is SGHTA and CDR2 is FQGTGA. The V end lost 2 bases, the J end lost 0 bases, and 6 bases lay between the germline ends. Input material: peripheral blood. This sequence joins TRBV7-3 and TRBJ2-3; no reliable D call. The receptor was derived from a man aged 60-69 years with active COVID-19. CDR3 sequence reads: CASSLDGSTDTQYF. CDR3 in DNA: TGTGCCAGCAGCTTAGACGGGAGCACAGATACGCAGTATTTT.